Presented here are 15 T cell receptor beta chains from one specimen sequenced in a study of neurological immune-mediated disorders. TCRdb re-analysed the 5' RACE reads in MiXCR, keeping a single row per CDR3 protein. The table records fewer than 20,000 distinct CDR3 sequences, about 15% of them present only once. The sequenced material came from PBMCs. These receptors all stem from a man aged 55 to 70 with HTLV-1-associated myelopathy (HAM/TSP).

This clonotype appeared many times. This rearrangement joins TRBV5-1 to TRBJ2-3; D ambiguous. From germline, CDR1 is SGHRS and CDR2 YFSETQ. This CDR3 has 16 amino acids. V was cut by 4 bases and J by 2 bases, with 17 bases left in between. This chain's CDR3 is CASSASSQTFTDTQYF. The CDR3, as DNA: TGCGCCAGCAGCGCCTCGTCGCAGACCTTCACAGATACGCAGTATTTT.

This clonotype was detected many times. This chain links TRBV20-1 with TRBJ2-5, with TRBD2 matching 12 bases. The CDR3 length is 13 residues. Losses at the gene ends were 6 bases for V and 5 bases for J; bases not matched to a gene: 4. CDR1 is DFQATT and CDR2 is SNEGSKA in the germline V gene (reference sequence). The CDR3 DNA sequence: TGCAGTGCCCCGGGGACTAGCGGGGAGACCCAGTACTTC. It is translated as CSAPGTSGETQYF.

There are many counts of this clonotype. The chain employs TRBV7-2 and TRBJ1-2, with unresolved D. Trimming took 4 bases from V and 6 from J, leaving 12 bases between them. CDR3 length: 13 amino acids. Germline-derived CDR1 and CDR2 are SGHTA and FQGNSA. CDR3 sequence reads: CASSSGSAHGYTF. The DNA for the CDR3 is TGTGCCAGCAGCTCCGGCTCCGCTCATGGCTACACCTTC.

The sample holds many counts of this clonotype. The V call is TRBV20-1, the J call TRBJ1-4; the match to TRBD1 covers 9 bases. V lost 0 bases to trimming and J lost 8 bases; unmatched junction nucleotides: 4. Germline CDR1 is DFQATT and CDR2 is SNEGSKA (reference sequence). The CDR3 is 14 residues long. The CDR3 loop reads CSAREQGAREKLFF. CDR3 DNA sequence: TGCAGTGCTAGAGAACAGGGGGCGCGGGAAAAACTGTTTTTT.

This clonotype came up many times. This chain links TRBV7-9 with TRBJ2-6; D gene unclear. The CDR3 is 14 amino acids. Germline V lookup: CDR1 SEHNR, CDR2 FQNEAQ (reference sequence). V was shortened by 1 base and J by 4 bases, with 5 bases between the two germline ends. CDR3 bases: TGTGCCAGCAGCTTAGACCCCGGGGCCAACGTCCTGACTTTC. Its translation: CASSLDPGANVLTF.

V and J are TRBV6-6 and TRBJ2-7, with D possibly being TRBD2 (6 bases). This CDR3 region has 13 residues. The V gene lost 3 bases and the J gene lost 6 bases, with 12 bases spanning the gap. Germline-derived CDR1 and CDR2 are MNHNY and SVGAGI (reference sequence). CDR3 in DNA: TGTGCCAGCAGTTATGCGGGGATCGGCGAGCAGTACTTC. Amino acids: CASSYAGIGEQYF.

This clonotype was picked up many times. The chain joins TRBV12-3 or TRBV12-4 to TRBJ2-1; 7 bases fit TRBD2. CDR3 size: 14 residues. CDR3 DNA sequence: TGTGCAGTCAGGGCGGGGGATATGTACAATGAGCAGTTCTTC. Translated, it gives CAVRAGDMYNEQFF.

This clonotype has more than one count but fewer than ten. The chain recombines TRBV29-1 with TRBJ1-4, with D possibly matching TRBD1 (5 bases). The length of the CDR3 is 13 residues. The V gene's germline CDR1 is SQVTM and CDR2 ANQGSEA. V shed 8 bases and J shed 4 bases, with 14 bases lying between them. The CDR3 sequence is CSTRGLGNEKLFF. CDR3 coding DNA: TGCAGCACAAGGGGTTTGGGTAATGAAAAACTGTTTTTT.

This clonotype has at least ten counts. The rearrangement joins TRBV2 to TRBJ1-1, with unresolved D. V gave up 4 bases and J gave up 2 bases, with 5 bases separating them. This CDR3 is 12 amino acids long. Per the germline V gene, CDR1 is SNHLY and CDR2 is FYNNEI. Here the CDR3 reads CASSAGNTEAFF. For the CDR3, the DNA is TGTGCCAGCAGTGCCGGAAACACTGAAGCTTTCTTT. Drawing the rest from reference TRBV2 and TRBJ1-1, the complete variable domain is EPEVTQTPSHQVTQMGQEVILRCVPISNHLYFYWYRQILGQKVEFLVSFYNNEISEKSEIFDDQFSVERPDGSNFTLKIRSTKLEDSAMYFCASSAGNTEAFFGQGTRLTVV.

CDR3 nucleotide sequence: TGTGCCAGCAGCTTAGTTCCCAGGGAAGGACATAATTCACCCCTCCACTTT. It yields the protein CASSLVPREGHNSPLHF. This chain connects TRBV7-2 to TRBJ1-6; possible D gene TRBD1, 5 bases. The CDR3 covers 17 residues. Germline CDR1 SGHTA, CDR2 FQGNSA. V was cut by 1 base and J by 5 bases, with 15 bases left in between.

This clonotype is classed as medium-sized. The CDR3 reads CSVAGTGDSEQYF. The CDR3 coding sequence is TGCAGTGTCGCCGGGACAGGTGATAGCGAGCAGTACTTC. V usage is TRBV20-1 and J usage is TRBJ2-7, with 8 bases identical to TRBD1. V dropped 7 bases and J dropped 6; count of bases not matched to a gene: 11. This CDR3 region has 13 residues. CDR1 DFQATT and CDR2 SNEGSKA come from the germline V gene (reference sequence).

This clonotype was observed at least ten times. The chain employs TRBV11-3 and TRBJ2-7; D possibly corresponds to TRBD1 (6 bases). This CDR3 is 14 amino acids long. V was clipped by 0 bases and J by 5 bases, with 11 bases between them. The germline V gene has CDR1 SGHNT and CDR2 YENEEA. The CDR3 DNA is TGTGCCAGCAGCTTAGAAGCGGACAGCCACGAGCAGTACTTC. Its translation is CASSLEADSHEQYF.

This clonotype was seen at least ten times. This sequence joins TRBV5-1 and TRBJ1-1; D is possibly TRBD1 (6 bases). Germline lookup yields CDR1 SGHRS and CDR2 YFSETQ. The V end lost 7 bases, the J end lost 8 bases, and 21 bases lay between the germline ends. This CDR3 is built from 14 residues. CDR3 coding DNA: TGCGCCAGCCGGCGGACAGCCGGACTGAAGGAAGCTTTCTTT. Its translation is CASRRTAGLKEAFF.

A note on this clonotype: Because the CDR3's place on the DNA is in doubt, the DNA is left out and the CDR3 is given as listed by TCRdb. The chain joins TRBV5-1 to TRBJ1-1. A total of 19 residues make up the CDR3, ends included. Germline loops: CDR1 SGHRS, CDR2 YFSETQ. CDR3 sequence: CASSFYICSARVGNTEAFF.

The chain employs TRBV7-2 and TRBJ2-5, with 12 bases that match TRBD1. Germline trimming cut 4 bases from V and 5 bases from J; bases unmatched to any gene: 2. Germline values: CDR1 SGHTA, CDR2 FQGNSA. CDR3 length: 14 amino acids. The CDR3 region is CASSWDRGPETQYF. CDR3 DNA sequence: TGTGCCAGCAGCTGGGACAGGGGGCCGGAGACCCAGTACTTC. The whole variable domain, filled in from reference TRBV7-2 and TRBJ2-5, reads GAGVSQSPSNKVTEKGKDVELRCDPISGHTALYWYRQSLGQGLEFLIYFQGNSAPDKSGLPSDRFSAERTGGSVSTLTIQRTQQEDSAVYLCASSWDRGPETQYFGPGTRLLVL.